Following are 6 T cell receptor beta chains from one sample sequenced in a study of glioma-infiltrating T cells. TCR alpha and beta CDR3 regions were amplified from RNA using iRepertoire nested multiplex PCR. MiXCR, applied by TCRdb to the multiplex PCR reads, yields one record per CDR3 protein. The sample carries around 130,000 distinct CDR3 sequences, roughly a quarter recorded once. The sample comprised glioma tissue, nonneoplastic brain tissue, or PBMCs (not recorded which). The receptor set was obtained from a human donor with low-grade glioma or glioblastoma, undergoing nonglioma brain surgery, or in good health (not recorded which).

This clonotype was counted between two and nine times. The V call is TRBV12-3 or TRBV12-4, the J call TRBJ2-3, with D uncertain. V was clipped by 8 bases and J by 0 bases, with 3 bases between them. This CDR3 spans 11 amino acids. For the CDR3, the DNA is TGTGCCAGCCAGAGCACAGATACGCAGTATTTT. Protein sequence: CASQSTDTQYF.

This clonotype was counted at least ten times. This chain connects TRBV20-1 to TRBJ1-5, with D unclear. Between the trimmed V and J ends, which lost 0 bases and 3 bases, there was a span of 9 bases. Germline-derived CDR1 and CDR2 are DFQATT and SNEGSKA (reference sequence). The CDR3 spans 14 residues. Written as DNA, the CDR3 is TGCAGTGCTAGAGATCCTCAGATCAATCAGCCCCAGCATTTT. It translates to CSARDPQINQPQHF.

This chain links TRBV7-2 with TRBJ2-7; TRBD1 agrees at 7 bases. The ends lost 2 bases at V and 4 bases at J; junction bases unmatched: 2. Germline loops: CDR1 SGHTA, CDR2 FQGNSA. CDR3 length equals 13 residues. CDR3 region: CASSLKGAYEQYV. In DNA, the CDR3 is TGTGCCAGCAGCTTAAAGGGGGCTTACGAGCAGTACGTC.

With regard to this clonotype: It may be a read error: a sequence one base away is much more abundant. This chain uses TRBV7-2 with TRBJ2-5, with a possible D match to TRBD2 (5 bases). Germline CDR1 reads SGHTA; CDR2 reads FQGNSA. CDR3 size: 14 residues. The DNA for the CDR3 is TGTGCCGGCAGCTTAGCTCCGGGGCAAGAGACCCAGTACTTC. Translated, it gives CAGSLAPGQETQYF.

Worth noting for this clonotype: A junction boundary mismatches the germline segment, possibly from a read error. The rearrangement uses TRBV28 and TRBJ2-1; D is perhaps TRBD1 (6 bases). The CDR3 is 14 residues long. Germline assignment: CDR1 MDHEN and CDR2 SYDVKM. CDR3 DNA: TGTGCCAGCATACCCGGGACACCGTACAATGTGCAGTTCTTC. Protein product: CASIPGTPYNVQFF.

Note on this clonotype: A much bigger clone sits one base away, suggesting this may be a read error. The gene calls are TRBV28 and TRBJ2-3; weak D call: TRBD1 (6 bases). V was clipped by 7 bases and J by 10 bases, with 27 bases between them. The germline gives CDR1 MDHEN, CDR2 SYDVKM. The CDR3 has 16 residues. The CDR3 DNA is TGTGCCAGCAATTATATGACAGGCCGCGACTCCCAGGCGCAGTATTTT. Protein sequence: CASNYMTGRDSQAQYF.